This T cell receptor beta chain was identified during a study of response to subunit inactivated influenza vaccine. TCRdb used MiXCR to reprocess the RT-PCR reads, holding one entry per CDR3 protein. In the table there are approximately 500,000 distinct CDR3 sequences, about 14% of which are singletons. V lost 4 bases and J lost 0, with 10 bases in between. CDR1 and CDR2 (germline): SGHTA, FQGNSA. The CDR3 contains 15 residues. Concerning this clonotype: As yet, its antigen is unknown.

Study-wide findings and caveats: Seasonal influenza vaccination, on each occasion, was suggested by the authors to recruit few new T cells.

V and J are TRBV7-2 and TRBJ1-5; D possibly corresponds to TRBD1 (6 bases). The input for sequencing was PBMCs from blood, taken 11 to 12 days after vaccination. The origin of this receptor is a man between 50 and 59 years old who received an inactivated influenza vaccine. CDR3 bases: TGTGCCAGCAGCTGGACAGTCCCTAGCAATCAGCCCCAGCATTTT. It is translated as CASSWTVPSNQPQHF.